These T cell receptor beta chains were read from a single sample in a study of shared clonotypes between healthy human individuals. TCRdb's copy holds only in-frame clones and misses some; the assay was immunoSEQ multiplex PCR. Here the sample spans nearly 1,000,000 clones, roughly 72% being singletons. The sequenced material came from memory CD4+ T cells sorted from blood. The receptors stem from a man aged 18 to 30 in good health. Each CDR3 is given with its conserved first and last residue. D genes are given only for firm matches. Some rows have no size entry. The others give once, few or many, or a class for an expanded clone.

NA	TRBD1	13	TRBV10-3	TRBJ2-7	TGTGCCATCAGGGGGGACAGCTCCTACGAGCAGTACTTC	CAIRGDSSYEQYF
NA	TRBD1	14	TRBV5-1	TRBJ1-1	TGCGCCAGCAGCATCACGACAGGGGGCACTGAAGCTTTCTTT	CASSITTGGTEAFF
NA	NA	14	TRBV18	TRBJ2-3	TGTGCCAGCTCACCTAACTACATCACAGATACGCAGTATTTT	CASSPNYITDTQYF
NA	NA	13	TRBV7-3	TRBJ2-1	TGTGCCAGCAGCTTAGGAACCGGGCCTGAGCAGTTCTTC	CASSLGTGPEQFF
NA	TRBD1	16	TRBV7-7	TRBJ2-1	TGTGCTAGCAGCTGGGGGACAGGGGGCGCGGGGAATGAGCAGTTCTTC	CASSWGTGGAGNEQFF
once	NA	16	TRBV7-6	TRBJ2-3	TGTGCCAGCAGCTTAGGTCTGGCTAGTGGGACAGATACGCAGTATTTT	CASSLGLASGTDTQYF
few	NA	11	TRBV29-1	TRBJ2-1	TGCAGCGCCGGTAGGGGCAATGAGCAGTTCTTC	CSAGRGNEQFF
few	NA	15	TRBV28	TRBJ2-7	TGTGCCAGCAGTATTTCCGGGACCGCTTTAAACGAGCAGTACTTC	CASSISGTALNEQYF
NA	NA	13	TRBV2	TRBJ1-2	TGTGCCAGTGCCATGAGGGGAGGGGATGGCTACACCTTC	CASAMRGGDGYTF
many	NA	12	TRBV9	TRBJ1-1	TGTGCCAGCAGCCCAGTACAGGGCGGTGCTTTCTTT	CASSPVQGGAFF
NA	NA	14	TRBV2	TRBJ1-5	TGTGCCAGCAGTGGACGGAAAAGCAATCAGCCCCAGCATTTT	CASSGRKSNQPQHF
NA	TRBD1	15	TRBV18	TRBJ2-7	TGTGCCAGCTCACTCAACTCCGGGACAGGGGTCGAGCAGTACTTC	CASSLNSGTGVEQYF
few	NA	13	TRBV28	TRBJ1-2	TGTGCCAGCAAGGGCGAGGGGCACTATGGCTACACCTTC	CASKGEGHYGYTF
NA	NA	14	TRBV6-6	TRBJ1-6	TGTGCCAGCAGTTACTCGAAAGCCCCCCTGATTTTGCACTTT	CASSYSKAPLILHF
NA	TRBD2	14	TRBV10-2	TRBJ2-7	TGCGCCAGCACCGAGACTAGCGGTTCCTACGAGCAGTACTTC	CASTETSGSYEQYF
many	TRBD1	14	TRBV30	TRBJ1-5	TGTGCCTGGAGTGCAGGGGGTAGCAATCAGCCCCAGCATTTT	CAWSAGGSNQPQHF
NA	NA	16	TRBV5-8	TRBJ1-1	TGTGCCAGCAGCCCCACGGGGAGGGGGGCAAACACTGAAGCTTTCTTT	CASSPTGRGANTEAFF
NA	TRBD2	17	TRBV9	TRBJ2-1	TGTGCCAGCAGCGCCGATGAAGCGGGAGGGTCCTACAATGAGCAGTTCTTC	CASSADEAGGSYNEQFF
NA	NA	10	TRBV20-1	TRBJ2-1	TGCAGTGCAACGGGCAATGAGCAGTTCTTC	CSATGNEQFF
once	NA	13	TRBV7-2	TRBJ2-7	TGTGCCAGCAGCCCCCGGATAGGATACGAGCAGTACTTC	CASSPRIGYEQYF
once	NA	15	TRBV11-3	TRBJ2-7	TGTGCCAGCAGCTTAAGAGGAGAAAATTTATACGAGCAGTACTTC	CASSLRGENLYEQYF
NA	TRBD2	15	TRBV10-3	TRBJ2-1	TGTGCCATCAGTCTTAGCGGGGGCCCTTACAATGAGCAGTTCTTC	CAISLSGGPYNEQFF
NA	TRBD1	14	TRBV5-1	TRBJ1-2	TGCGCCAGCAGCCGGGACAGGGGAGGCTATGGCTACACCTTC	CASSRDRGGYGYTF
NA	NA	14	TRBV10-2	TRBJ1-2	TGCGCCAGCAGTGAGACCATCTCGGGGGGTGGCTACACCTTC	CASSETISGGGYTF
NA	NA	14	TRBV7-2	TRBJ2-7	TGTGCCAGCACCTTCCCCGGCGGCTCCTACGAGCAGTACTTC	CASTFPGGSYEQYF
NA	NA	17	TRBV14	TRBJ2-6	TGTGCCAGCAGCCAAGAAGACAGTGACTCTGGGGCCAACGTCCTGACTTTC	CASSQEDSDSGANVLTF
NA	NA	17	TRBV7-8	TRBJ2-1	TGTGCCATCACTTTAGGGGTTGCTAGCAGCACCTACAATGAGCAGTTCTTC	CAITLGVASSTYNEQFF
NA	NA	14	TRBV7-2	TRBJ2-3	TGTGCCAGCAGCTTAGCGGTAGCCACAGATACGCAGTATTTT	CASSLAVATDTQYF
NA	TRBD1	18	TRBV7-9	TRBJ1-6	TGTGCCAGCAGCTTAGCGACAGGGGGAGCGGACTATAATTCACCCCTCCACTTT	CASSLATGGADYNSPLHF
once	NA	12	TRBV9	TRBJ1-3	TGTGCCAGGGTTCAATCTGGAAACACCATATATTTT	CARVQSGNTIYF
once	TRBD2	20	TRBV5-1	TRBJ2-6	TGCGCCAGCAGCTTCCGGTCGACTAGCGGGGCTCGTCCCGGGGCCAACGTCCTGACTTTC	CASSFRSTSGARPGANVLTF
NA	TRBD1	14	TRBV9	TRBJ1-2	TGTGCCAGCAGCGGTAGTACAGGGGGCGGTGGCTACACCTTC	CASSGSTGGGGYTF
NA	NA	12	TRBV2	TRBJ2-3	TGTGCCGGGACGGGGGACTCAGATACGCAGTATTTT	CAGTGDSDTQYF
once	NA	13	TRBV5-5	TRBJ1-1	TGTGCCAGCAGCTTGGAAGGGAGGGGTGAAGCTTTCTTT	CASSLEGRGEAFF
NA	TRBD1	13	TRBV30	TRBJ1-1	TGTGCCTGGCACAGGGGCATGAACACTGAAGCTTTCTTT	CAWHRGMNTEAFF
NA	TRBD2	16	TRBV18	TRBJ2-7	TGTGCCAGCTCACCTTGGGTTTCCGGGGGGTCCTACGAGCAGTACTTC	CASSPWVSGGSYEQYF
NA	NA	14	TRBV2	TRBJ2-7	TGTGCCAGCAGCTTGGAGGGGGGGCTCTACGAGCAGTACTTC	CASSLEGGLYEQYF
NA	NA	18	TRBV2	TRBJ1-6	TGTGCCAGCAGTTCTTCAGGCCAGTCAAGCTCCTATAATTCACCCCTCCACTTT	CASSSSGQSSSYNSPLHF
few	TRBD2	14	TRBV5-1	TRBJ2-3	TGCGCCAGCAGCCCGGGGGGGGCCACAGATACGCAGTATTTT	CASSPGGATDTQYF
few	NA	14	TRBV10-1	TRBJ2-1	TGCGCCAGCAGTGATTCTAGTTTGGCTAGTGAGCAGTTCTTC	CASSDSSLASEQFF
NA	TRBD1	15	TRBV6-5	TRBJ1-5	TGTGCCAGCAGTCCGACAGGGTGGGACGGCAGGCCCCAGCATTTT	CASSPTGWDGRPQHF
NA	NA	13	TRBV29-1	TRBJ2-3	TGCAGCGCCGAGGAGGGGGCTGGAGATACGCAGTATTTT	CSAEEGAGDTQYF
few	NA	12	TRBV5-4	TRBJ1-1	TGTGCCAGCAGCTTGGATAAGAATGAAGCTTTCTTT	CASSLDKNEAFF
NA	NA	15	TRBV5-1	TRBJ1-1	TGCGCCAGCAGCCCAAGCCCGGCTGGGGGCACTGAAGCTTTCTTT	CASSPSPAGGTEAFF
NA	NA	13	TRBV7-3	TRBJ2-3	TGTGCCAGCAGCTTCTCCCTGAAGGATACGCAGTATTTT	CASSFSLKDTQYF
NA	NA	14	TRBV9	TRBJ1-2	TGTGCCAGCAGCACGGGGGACACCAACTATGGCTACACCTTC	CASSTGDTNYGYTF
NA	NA	14	TRBV11-2	TRBJ2-3	TGTGCCAGCAGCTTAGGGTTCCCCACAGATACGCAGTATTTT	CASSLGFPTDTQYF
NA	NA	15	TRBV5-1	TRBJ2-7	TGCGCCAGCAGCTTAGCGGGCCGAGGCTCCTACGAGCAGTACTTC	CASSLAGRGSYEQYF
NA	NA	14	TRBV9	TRBJ1-3	TGTGCCAGCAGCGTAGGACAGCAAGGAAACACCATATATTTT	CASSVGQQGNTIYF
NA	NA	12	TRBV14	TRBJ2-5	TGTGCCAGCAGACAGGGACAAGAGACCCAGTACTTC	CASRQGQETQYF
NA	NA	14	TRBV7-2	TRBJ1-6	TGTGCCAGCAGCTTAAAGGGGGGAGGCTCACCCCTCCACTTT	CASSLKGGGSPLHF
NA	NA	13	TRBV5-6	TRBJ2-5	TGTGCCAGCAGCTTGGGAGGGATCGAGACCCAGTACTTC	CASSLGGIETQYF
NA	NA	15	TRBV7-9	TRBJ2-1	TGTGCCAGCAGCCGTACCAGCGGAAGTTACAATGAGCAGTTCTTC	CASSRTSGSYNEQFF
few	TRBD1	13	TRBV6-1	TRBJ2-4	TGTGCCAGCAGTACAGGGGAAAAGAGCATTCAGTACTTC	CASSTGEKSIQYF